Each of the 10 T cell receptor beta chains below was sequenced from the same sample in a study of shared clonotypes between healthy human individuals. Some clones are missing from TCRdb's copy, which holds only in-frame ones; the method was immunoSEQ multiplex PCR. This table has 550,000 to 800,000 clones, roughly 87% appearing once. Sequencing used memory CD8+ T cells from PBMCs. Subset specified: CD45RO+ cells pooled with CCR7-negative TemRA cells. Receptor source: a man aged 18 to 29 in good health. Some clones in this sample may be carry-over from other donors' samples.

This clone was recorded once. V gene TRBV19 combines with J gene TRBJ2-2; D gene unclear. The CDR3 loop spans 11 amino acids. The germline V and J ends were trimmed by 1 base and 6 bases, with 0 bases remaining between them. Germline CDR1 reads LNHDA; CDR2 reads SQIVND (reference sequence). For the CDR3, the DNA is TGTGCCAGTAGTATAGCCGGGGAGCTGTTTTTT. Its protein product is CASSIAGELFF.

The chain recombines TRBV5-8 with TRBJ2-2; D unclear. This CDR3 spans 14 amino acids. From germline, CDR1 is SGHTS and CDR2 YDEGEE. Trimming shortened V by 0 bases and J by 2 bases, and 5 bases separated the two germline ends. This CDR3 is CASSLGGNTGELFF. The CDR3 DNA sequence: TGTGCCAGCAGCTTGGGCGGTAACACCGGGGAGCTGTTTTTT.

The chain carries TRBV5-6 and TRBJ2-7, with 7 bases aligning to TRBD1. The CDR3 spans 14 residues. Germline CDR1 and CDR2: SGHDT and YYEEEE. Trimming at V came to 0 bases and at J to 0 bases, leaving 0 bases not matched to a gene. CDR3: CASSLGDSSYEQYF. The CDR3, as DNA: TGTGCCAGCAGCTTGGGGGACAGCTCCTACGAGCAGTACTTC. The complete variable domain, with remaining parts taken from reference TRBV5-6 and TRBJ2-7, reads DAGVTQSPTHLIKTRGQQVTLRCSPKSGHDTVSWYQQALGQGPQFIFQYYEEEERQRGNFPDRFSGHQFPNYSSELNVNALLLGDSALYLCASSLGDSSYEQYFGPGTRLTVT.

The chain recombines TRBV15 with TRBJ2-7, with D perhaps TRBD2 (5 bases). Trimming took 4 bases from V and 2 from J, leaving 15 bases between them. From germline, CDR1 is LNHNV and CDR2 YYDKDF (reference sequence). The CDR3 is 15 residues long. CDR3 sequence: CATSKKAGPTYEQYF. CDR3 coding DNA: TGTGCCACCAGCAAGAAGGCGGGTCCCACCTACGAGCAGTACTTC.

V and J are TRBV30 and TRBJ2-1; 10 positions agree with TRBD2. CDR1 GTSNPN and CDR2 SVGIG come from the germline V gene (reference sequence). The CDR3 spans 14 residues. V trimming: 5 bases; J trimming: 7 bases; junction bases outside the gene matches: 8. The CDR3: CAWATSGISNEQFF. In DNA form, the CDR3 reads TGTGCCTGGGCAACTAGCGGGATTAGTAATGAGCAGTTCTTC.

This clone was picked up a small number of times. The chain employs TRBV11-2 and TRBJ1-1; maybe TRBD1 (5 bases). The CDR3 is 15 amino acids. CDR1 is SGHAT, CDR2 FQNNGV, per germline. Trimming stripped 1 base from V and 5 bases from J, with 14 bases between. CDR3 protein: CASSLGPSAGTEAFF. CDR3 DNA: TGTGCCAGCAGCTTAGGGCCTTCGGCAGGGACTGAAGCTTTCTTT.

A single count supports this clone. The chain recombines TRBV19 with TRBJ2-1, with TRBD2 as a possible D gene (6 bases). V shed 6 bases and J shed 3 bases, with 9 bases lying between them. This CDR3 region has 13 residues. The germline CDR1 and CDR2 sequences are LNHDA and SQIVND (reference sequence). The CDR3 DNA reads TGTGCCAGTAGCGGGACTTACTACAATGAGCAGTTCTTC. It codes for CASSGTYYNEQFF.

This clone was recorded only once. This chain uses TRBV9 with TRBJ2-1; D could derive from TRBD1 or TRBD2 (6 bases each). Looked up from germline, CDR1 is SGDLS and CDR2 is YYNGEE. V was cut by 0 bases and J by 4 bases, with 17 bases left in between. The CDR3 is made up of 17 amino acids. CDR3 region: CASSVASQRRGYNEQFF. For the CDR3, the DNA is TGTGCCAGCAGCGTAGCCAGTCAGCGGAGGGGGTACAATGAGCAGTTCTTC.

V is TRBV28 and J is TRBJ1-4; D is unresolved. V lost 4 bases, J lost 2 bases, and 11 bases lay in between. CDR1 and CDR2 (germline): MDHEN, SYDVKM. This CDR3 contains 15 residues. DNA of the CDR3: TGTGCCAGCAGTTCCTACAGTGGTACTAATGAAAAACTGTTTTTT. It yields the protein CASSSYSGTNEKLFF. Variable domain in full (rest from reference TRBV28 and TRBJ1-4): DVKVTQSSRYLVKRTGEKVFLECVQDMDHENMFWYRQDPGLGLRLIYFSYDVKMKEKGDIPEGYSVSREKKERFSLILESASTNQTSMYLCASSSYSGTNEKLFFGSGTQLSVL.

In its sample, this clone was seen once. This sequence joins TRBV19 and TRBJ2-7, with D possibly called TRBD1 or TRBD2 (5 bases each). Trimming shortened V by 6 bases and J by 0 bases, and 15 bases separated the two germline ends. The CDR3 length is 15 residues. Germline loops: CDR1 LNHDA, CDR2 SQIVND (reference sequence). In DNA form, the CDR3 reads TGTGCCAGTAGAATGGGACCCCCGAGCTCCTACGAGCAGTACTTC. Its protein is CASRMGPPSSYEQYF.